This TCR beta chain was sequenced for a study of blood T cell repertoires in COVID-19. Across the whole study: COVID-19 samples collected from the United States, Italy and Spain covered acute and convalescent phases. Sources were T cells, B-cell-depleted T cells, or PBMCs; the material itself was cDNA or gDNA.

In the original processing: Reference gene primer amplification yielded estimated nucleated cell counts. Method: immunoSEQ multiplex PCR; TCRdb's copy keeps in-frame clones and lacks some. V and J calls and clone size are as listed in that table; D and trimming were resolved from the DNA. The repertoire holds about 94,000 clones, around 87% seen once, with approximately 7% in the top ten. This clone was observed a handful of times. Germline lookup yields CDR1 SGHTA and CDR2 FQGTGA. Between the trimmed V and J ends, which lost 3 bases and 1 base, there was a span of 6 bases. CDR3 length: 13 amino acids.

This receptor was taken from a human donor with acute or convalescent COVID-19. The donor label of this sample is uncertain. Sample: peripheral blood. V and J are TRBV7-3 and TRBJ1-1; D perhaps matches TRBD1 (5 bases). The CDR3 loop reads CASSFGGNTEAFF. The CDR3 nucleotides are TGTGCCAGCAGCTTCGGGGGGAACACTGAAGCTTTCTTT. Complete variable domain (other parts from reference TRBV7-3 and TRBJ1-1): GAGVSQTPSNKVTEKGKYVELRCDPISGHTALYWYRQSLGQGPEFLIYFQGTGAADDSGLPNDRFFAVRPEGSVSTLKIQRTERGDSAVYLCASSFGGNTEAFFGQGTRLTVV.